This record covers a single T cell receptor (beta chain). The record originates from a study of blood T cell repertoires in COVID-19. Study-level background: Acute-phase and convalescent COVID-19 samples originated in the United States, Italy and Spain.

Recovered Cohort 3 donors showed two negative PCRs, clearance, or symptom resolution. Study processing details: Cell counts per sample came from amplifying reference gene primers. Sequencing used immunoSEQ multiplex PCR; TCRdb keeps in-frame clones, though not all of them. The V and J calls and clone size are taken from that table; D and trimming were inferred from the DNA. This sample has a few hundred thousand clones, with approximately 86% found just once. Between the trimmed V and J ends, which lost 0 bases and 5 bases, there was a span of 10 bases. This CDR3 region has 14 residues. Germline V gene data show CDR1 as LGHNA and CDR2 as YSLEER.

This receptor was taken from a woman aged 18-29 years who had recovered from COVID-19. V gene TRBV4-3 combines with J gene TRBJ1-2; D possibly corresponds to TRBD1 (6 bases). Sequenced material: PBMCs or T cells enriched from blood (not recorded which). CDR3 sequence reads: CASSQDRGGYGYTF. CDR3 sequence (DNA): TGCGCCAGCAGCCAAGATAGGGGGGGTTATGGCTACACCTTC.